This T cell receptor beta chain comes out of a study of T-cell memory formation after mild COVID-19. Across the whole study: The study found TCR clusters largely donor specific.

Employing constant-segment primers, 5'RACE generated TCR alpha and TCR beta cDNA libraries bearing sample barcodes and UMIs. TCRdb ran MiXCR on the 5' RACE reads and lists one entry per CDR3 protein. The sample shows about 200,000 distinct CDR3 sequences, over 9% of them seen only once. Trimming took off 5 bases at V and 3 bases at J, with 10 bases between the two ends. This CDR3 region has 13 residues. Germline assignment: CDR1 SGHVS and CDR2 FNYEAQ. Notes on this clonotype: What it recognizes is unknown.

The study's findings and limits: Clones that contracted from day 15 to 85 were balanced CD4/CD8, while later expanders leaned CD4+.

The sequence was collected from a young man who had mild COVID-19 (a few samples of this study predate the infection). Cell type and time point are not known. Input material: PBMCs or a T cell subset sorted from them (not recorded which). The chain recombines TRBV7-6 with TRBJ2-5; D is undetermined. This CDR3 reads CASSRASEETQYF. The DNA for the CDR3 is TGTGCCAGCAGCCGAGCCTCGGAAGAGACCCAGTACTTC.